The 8 T cell receptor beta chains listed next were all sequenced from one sample in a study of T cell changes during pregnancy in multiple sclerosis. Profiling relied on immunoSEQ multiplex PCR, and the TCRdb table lists in-frame clones only, not all of them. Here the sample spans roughly 40,000 clones, over 85% being singletons. Sequencing used peripheral blood, obtained before pregnancy. These receptors came from a female donor with multiple sclerosis, enrolled in a pregnancy study.

This chain links TRBV7-2 with TRBJ1-5; D call uncertain. Germline CDR1 SGHTA, CDR2 FQGNSA. This CDR3 comprises 14 residues. Trimming removed 5 bases at V and 1 base at J, with 9 bases between. The CDR3 DNA is TGTGCCAGCAGCGCGGATGGGAGCAATCAGCCCCAGCATTTT. Protein product: CASSADGSNQPQHF.

This chain uses TRBV30 with TRBJ2-7; 9 bases are a match to TRBD2. J lost 0 bases, V lost 3 bases, and 6 bases had no gene match. Germline V gives CDR1 GTSNPN, CDR2 SVGIG (reference sequence). CDR3 size: 15 residues. As DNA, the CDR3 is TGTGCCTGGAGGAGGACTAGCGTGAGCTCCTACGAGCAGTACTTC. The encoded protein is CAWRRTSVSSYEQYF.

The chain links TRBV10-1 to TRBJ2-1, with a possible D match to TRBD1 (5 bases). CDR1 and CDR2 from the germline V gene are WNHNN and SYGVQD (reference sequence). V was trimmed by 4 bases and J by 0 bases, leaving 7 bases between them. This CDR3 spans 14 amino acids. As DNA, the CDR3 is TGCGCCAGCAGTGGACAGCTCTCCTACAATGAGCAGTTCTTC. Its protein is CASSGQLSYNEQFF.

This clone was detected once. Here the CDR3 reads CASGLGQAHEQYF. CDR3 nucleotides: TGTGCCAGCGGTTTGGGACAGGCCCACGAGCAGTACTTC. V gene TRBV5-4 combines with J gene TRBJ2-7; 8 bases fit TRBD1. Germline V lookup: CDR1 SGHNT, CDR2 YYREEE (reference sequence). J lost 5 bases, V lost 7 bases, and 8 bases had no gene match. The CDR3 runs 13 residues. The variable domain in full, with the rest retrieved from reference TRBV5-4 and TRBJ2-7, is ETGVTQSPTHLIKTRGQQVTLRCSSQSGHNTVSWYQQALGQGPQFIFQYYREEENGRGNFPPRFSGLQFPNYSSELNVNALELDDSALYLCASGLGQAHEQYFGPGTRLTVT.

V is TRBV21-1 and J is TRBJ2-5; the table's D call, TRBD2, was not checked against the DNA. TRBV21-1 is marked as a pseudogene. The CDR3 spans 15 residues. DNA of the CDR3: TGTGCCAGCAGCTCCCGGCGGGGGGAGCAAGAGACCCAGTACTTC. Translation: CASSSRRGEQETQYF.

The J gene is TRBJ2-1, the V gene TRBV5-1; possible D gene TRBD2, 5 bases. With 1 base removed from V and 7 bases from J, the gap between germline ends came to 12 bases. CDR1 and CDR2 from the germline V gene are SGHRS and YFSETQ. The length of the CDR3 is 14 residues. In DNA form, the CDR3 reads TGCGCCAGCAGCTTGTGGGGAGTAGAAAATGAGCAGTTCTTC. This gives the protein CASSLWGVENEQFF.

About this clone: Compared with germline, one end of the junction differs, possibly owing to a read error. The chain couples TRBV7-2 to TRBJ2-2, with 14 bases matching TRBD2. The CDR3 is made up of 19 amino acids. From germline, CDR1 is SGHTA and CDR2 FQGNSA. CDR3 nucleotide sequence: TGTGCCGGCAGCTTAGGGGGACTAGCGGGAGCGGGTCGAACCGGGGAGCTGTTTTTT. It encodes CAGSLGGLAGAGRTGELFF.

As concerns this clone: Its ends do not fully match the called genes, so a read error is possible. J is TRBJ2-3 and V is TRBV11-2, with 8 bases matching TRBD2. This CDR3 region has 13 residues. Germline V gives CDR1 SGHAT, CDR2 FQNNGV. CDR3 protein: CASSLDIAGGPFF. The CDR3 DNA sequence: TGTGCCAGCAGCTTAGATATTGCGGGAGGCCCGTTCTTT. The entire variable domain, with the rest obtained from reference TRBV11-2 and TRBJ2-3, is as follows: EAGVAQSPRYKIIEKRQSVAFWCNPISGHATLYWYQQILGQGPKLLIQFQNNGVVDDSQLPKDRFSAERLKGVDSTLKIQPAKLEDSAVYLCASSLDIAGGPFFGPGTRLTVL.